This T cell receptor beta chain stems from a study of STAT5B mutations in CD4+ large granular lymphocyte leukemia. Germline V CDR1 and CDR2: LNHDA, SQIVND (reference sequence). V gave up 10 bases and J gave up 1 base, with 16 bases separating them. The CDR3 has 14 amino acids. Original processing notes: A productive frequency of 2.59 x 10-5 was the lowest detectable. Sequencing used immunoSEQ multiplex PCR; TCRdb keeps in-frame clones, though not all of them. V and J calls and clone size are copied from that table; D and trimming were computed from the DNA. The sample includes under 35,000 clones, approximately 81% seen only once; the top ten take approximately 0.29%. Study-wide results and caveats: Compared with healthy controls (2/35), patient top clones favored TRBV06 (8/27). CD4-sorted patient repertoires seemed more clonal than healthy CD4+ repertoires.

Worth noting for this clone: Antigen specificity is unknown.

This clonotype was sampled from a human donor in good health. The source material was CD4+ T cells from blood buffy coats. The rearrangement links TRBV19 to TRBJ1-1; D call uncertain. The CDR3 reads CATQEPGRNTEAFF. The DNA of the CDR3 is TGTGCCACCCAAGAGCCGGGCAGGAACACTGAAGCTTTCTTT.